The next 23 T cell receptor beta chains were all read from a single sample in a study of PD-1 blockade in classical Hodgkin lymphoma (dated by TCRdb to the early 2020s). According to the study, the label for this sample's time point signals: cycle 1 day 1 (C1D1), immediately before nivolumab initiation. Relapse after autologous stem cell transplantation had occurred in all trial patients, and cohorts A, B and C were distinguished by prior brentuximab vedotin exposure. Library preparation was by the immunoSEQ multiplex PCR assay. Sourced from immuneACCESS, this table was stored by TCRdb with only in-frame sequences that have V and J called. A share of the clones is absent; for the studies checked, an unresolved V gene accounts for under half, and the remainder has no known explanation. The sample includes 15,000 to 20,000 clones, with 84% observed a single time. Together, the top ten hold approximately 6% of the sample.

The sequencing used peripheral blood mononuclear cells (PBMCs), collected at baseline. The receptors were gathered from a human donor with classical Hodgkin lymphoma.

This chain uses TRBV9 with TRBJ2-3; the match to TRBD2 covers 9 bases. CDR1 is SGDLS and CDR2 is YYNGEE in the germline V gene. J gave up 1 base and V 4 bases, and 13 bases lay outside the gene matches. This CDR3 spans 18 amino acids. CDR3 residues: CASSPRPHLAGGTDTQYF. In DNA, the CDR3 is TGTGCCAGCAGCCCCCGACCCCATTTAGCGGGGGGCACAGATACGCAGTATTTT.

V and J are TRBV28 and TRBJ2-2; D gene ambiguous. From germline, CDR1 is MDHEN and CDR2 SYDVKM. With 4 bases removed from V and 1 base from J, the gap between germline ends came to 4 bases. CDR3 length: 13 amino acids. The CDR3 DNA reads TGTGCCAGCAGTTCACAGAACACCGGGGAGCTGTTTTTT. The encoded protein is CASSSQNTGELFF. The full variable domain, in which reference TRBV28 and TRBJ2-2 provide the parts outside the CDR3, is DVKVTQSSRYLVKRTGEKVFLECVQDMDHENMFWYRQDPGLGLRLIYFSYDVKMKEKGDIPEGYSVSREKKERFSLILESASTNQTSMYLCASSSQNTGELFFGEGSRLTVL.

The rearrangement joins TRBV7-2 to TRBJ2-2; unclear D gene. The ends were cut back, 2 bases at V and 5 bases at J, with 9 bases in the middle. Germline CDR1 and CDR2: SGHTA and FQGNSA. This CDR3 region has 14 residues. The CDR3 reads CASSLLSGTGELFF. The DNA for the CDR3 is TGTGCCAGCAGCTTACTGAGTGGGACCGGGGAGCTGTTTTTT.

The rearrangement uses TRBV7-8 and TRBJ1-4; 8 nucleotides agree with TRBD1. Per germline, CDR1 SGHVS and CDR2 FQNEAQ. The trim removed 4 bases at V and 8 bases at J, leaving 6 bases unmatched. The CDR3 contains 14 residues. CDR3 nucleotides: TGTGCCAGCAGCTCCGACAGGGGCGGCGAAAAACTGTTTTTT. Translation: CASSSDRGGEKLFF.

This clone was counted only a few times. V usage is TRBV6-5 and J usage is TRBJ2-3; D is unclear. Germline CDR1 MNHEY, CDR2 SVGAGI. This CDR3 is built from 12 residues. V shed 4 bases and J shed 6 bases, with 8 bases lying between them. The CDR3 nucleotides are TGTGCCAGCAGTTTGGGGTCTGATACGCAGTATTTT. Its protein product is CASSLGSDTQYF.

V is TRBV28 and J is TRBJ1-6; D gene uncertain. Deletions cut 3 bases from V and 7 bases from J, with 13 bases between. Germline CDR1 and CDR2: MDHEN and SYDVKM. The CDR3 loop spans 15 amino acids. CDR3 bases: TGTGCCAGCAGTTTCACAAGGTTCACCAATTCACCCCTCCACTTT. Translation: CASSFTRFTNSPLHF.

The CDR3 coding sequence is TGCAGCGCCCGTGGGGGGGCCCGGGAGCAGTTCTTC. Residues: CSARGGAREQFF. V usage is TRBV29-1 and J usage is TRBJ2-1; the D gene is possibly TRBD2 (7 bases). The CDR3 has 12 residues. Per the germline V gene, CDR1 is SQVTM and CDR2 is ANQGSEA. The V end was cut by 7 bases, the J end by 10 bases, with 17 bases between.

The table lists this clone with a few counts. The chain uses TRBV6-1 and TRBJ2-3; 9 bases are a match to TRBD2. V lost 4 bases and J lost 4; bases outside the gene matches: 9. The V gene's germline CDR1 is MNHNS and CDR2 SASEGT. CDR3 length: 16 residues. CDR3 nucleotides: TGTGCCAGCAGTGTGTTTAGCGGGGGAGGTGCAGATACGCAGTATTTT. Translating gives CASSVFSGGGADTQYF.

This chain joins TRBV9 and TRBJ1-5, with 8 bases fitting TRBD1. CDR1 SGDLS and CDR2 YYNGEE come from the germline V gene. With V trimmed by 3 bases and J by 4 bases, 3 bases remained unmatched. The CDR3 covers 14 residues. CDR3 in DNA: TGTGCCAGCAGCGCAGGGGGCAGGAATCAGCCCCAGCATTTT. It yields the protein CASSAGGRNQPQHF.

V and J are TRBV6-6 and TRBJ1-1; TRBD1 might be the D (6 bases). Trimming removed 5 bases from V and 10 bases from J, with 14 bases in between. The CDR3 runs to 12 residues. Germline V gene sequence: CDR1 MNHNY, CDR2 SVGAGI (reference sequence). CDR3: CASSRQDLGAFF. For the CDR3, the DNA is TGTGCCAGCAGTCGACAGGATTTAGGAGCTTTCTTT.

Within the sample, this clone is medium-sized (0.01 to 0.1%). The gene calls are TRBV23-1 and TRBJ1-2; D remains ambiguous. TRBV23-1 is known as an ORF, though its function is uncertain. This CDR3 spans 13 amino acids. The V gene lost 1 base and the J gene lost 6 bases, with 9 bases spanning the gap. CDR3 region: CASSQLVEDGYTF. The DNA of the CDR3 is TGCGCCAGCAGTCAATTGGTGGAGGATGGCTACACCTTC.

This chain connects TRBV4-3 to TRBJ1-1; D gene ambiguous. Germline lookup yields CDR1 LGHNA and CDR2 YSLEER. The CDR3 length is 22 residues. Trimming took off 1 base at V and 1 base at J, with 31 bases between the two ends. The CDR3 here is CASSQGPGGRAGGRLGNTEAFF. The DNA for the CDR3 is TGCGCCAGCAGCCAAGGACCCGGAGGAAGGGCGGGAGGTCGTTTAGGGAACACTGAAGCTTTCTTT.

This clone occurred once. The V gene is TRBV5-4, the J gene TRBJ2-3; TRBD2 might be the D (5 bases). Germline V gene lookup returns CDR1 SGHNT and CDR2 YYREEE (reference sequence). The CDR3 totals 14 residues. Trimming pared 1 base from V and 3 bases from J, leaving 9 bases between. The CDR3 protein is CASSLKLETDTQYF. The CDR3 region has the DNA TGTGCCAGCAGCTTGAAACTAGAGACAGATACGCAGTATTTT.

The CDR3 here is CASSLVSAEETQYF. CDR3 coding DNA: TGTGCCAGCAGCTTGGTTTCAGCAGAAGAGACCCAGTACTTC. The rearrangement uses TRBV5-6 and TRBJ2-5; D gene uncertain. The V end was cut by 0 bases, the J end by 3 bases, with 9 bases between. The CDR3 sequence is 14 residues long. CDR1 is SGHDT and CDR2 is YYEEEE in the germline V gene.

The chain has TRBV4-1 and TRBJ2-1; 9 bases align to TRBD2. Germline CDR1 reads MGHRA; CDR2 reads YSYEKL. The CDR3 length is 16 residues. V dropped 0 bases and J dropped 8; count of bases not matched to a gene: 8. The CDR3: CASSQDSLAGNDEQFF. The CDR3 region has the DNA TGCGCCAGCAGCCAAGACAGTCTAGCGGGGAATGATGAGCAGTTCTTC.

The rearrangement links TRBV7-2 to TRBJ1-5; D ambiguous. The CDR3 covers 13 residues. Germline values: CDR1 SGHTA, CDR2 FQGNSA. The germline V and J ends were trimmed by 2 bases and 3 bases, with 5 bases remaining between them. As DNA, the CDR3 is TGTGCCAGCAGCTTACTCCTCAATCAGCCCCAGCATTTT. Its translation: CASSLLLNQPQHF.

CDR3 coding DNA: TGTGCCAGCAGTGAGCCAAGAGGGGGGGGGATAGATCAGCCCCAGCATTTT. It specifies CASSEPRGGGIDQPQHF. This chain connects TRBV6-1 to TRBJ1-5, with TRBD1 as a possible D gene (6 bases). The CDR3 is 17 residues long. V lost 3 bases and J lost 5, with 20 bases in between. Germline loops: CDR1 MNHNS, CDR2 SASEGT.

The chain employs TRBV7-9 and TRBJ2-5; tentatively, D is TRBD1 or TRBD2 (5 bases each). The CDR3 spans 18 residues. Germline lookup yields CDR1 SEHNR and CDR2 FQNEAQ (reference sequence). Trimming shortened V by 2 bases and J by 2 bases, and 21 bases separated the two germline ends. The CDR3 DNA reads as TGTGCCAGCAGCTTAAAGGGGTGGTTCGGGGACCGACAAGAGACCCAGTACTTC. It is translated as CASSLKGWFGDRQETQYF.

This rearrangement joins TRBV7-8 to TRBJ2-7, with a possible D match to TRBD1 (6 bases). This CDR3 contains 13 residues. Per germline, CDR1 SGHVS and CDR2 FQNEAQ. Trimming removed 5 bases at V and 5 bases at J, with 13 bases between. The CDR3 sequence is CASSLTTGNEQYF. The CDR3 nucleotides read TGTGCCAGCAGCCTAACCACAGGGAACGAGCAGTACTTC.

The chain combines TRBV7-8 with TRBJ1-5; D is undetermined. V was clipped by 5 bases and J by 2 bases, with 16 bases between them. This CDR3 comprises 16 residues. Germline loops: CDR1 SGHVS, CDR2 FQNEAQ. CDR3 DNA: TGTGCCAGCAGCCCCGAAACGTGGGGTGGCAATCAGCCCCAGCATTTT. Its protein is CASSPETWGGNQPQHF.

The chain combines TRBV12-5 with TRBJ2-1; weak D call: TRBD1 (6 bases). V was shortened by 6 bases and J by 7 bases, with 10 bases between the two germline ends. Per the germline V gene, CDR1 is LGHNT and CDR2 is FRNRAP. The CDR3 sequence is 12 residues long. CDR3 region: CASGLQGNEQFF. CDR3 sequence (DNA): TGTGCTAGTGGCTTACAGGGAAATGAGCAGTTCTTC.

The table lists this clone with a few counts. The rearrangement uses TRBV7-9 and TRBJ1-1; D not certain. V lost 6 bases, J lost 7 bases, and 12 bases lay in between. The CDR3 totals 12 residues. The germline CDR1 and CDR2 sequences are SEHNR and FQNEAQ (reference sequence). CDR3 sequence: CASSLAFDEAFF. The CDR3, as DNA: TGTGCCAGCAGTCTCGCCTTCGATGAAGCTTTCTTT. Looking up the rest from reference TRBV7-9 and TRBJ1-1 gives the full variable domain: DTGVSQNPRHKITKRGQNVTFRCDPISEHNRLYWYRQTLGQGPEFLTYFQNEAQLEKSRLLSDRFSAERPKGSFSTLEIQRTEQGDSAMYLCASSLAFDEAFFGQGTRLTVV.

The rearrangement uses TRBV6-5 and TRBJ1-1, with D perhaps TRBD1 (5 bases). This CDR3 is 14 amino acids long. The V end was cut by 9 bases, the J end by 4 bases, with 18 bases between. Germline V gene lookup returns CDR1 MNHEY and CDR2 SVGAGI. CDR3 DNA: TGTGCCAGTACAGGTTACACTGGGGGCACTGAAGCTTTCTTT. It specifies CASTGYTGGTEAFF.